These 28 T cell receptor beta chains share one sample of origin, sequenced in a study of response to subunit inactivated influenza vaccine. TCRdb itself ran the RT-PCR reads through MiXCR, one entry per CDR3 protein. The sample consists of 290,000 or so distinct CDR3 sequences, roughly 20% of them appearing once. This specimen was PBMCs from blood, taken approximately 20 months after vaccination. The receptor source for this set is a man in his fifties or sixties who received an inactivated influenza vaccine.

At least ten counts were recorded for this clonotype. CDR3 bases: TGTGCCAGCAGCGCCGGGACAGCGAACACTGAAGCTTTCTTT. Encoded protein: CASSAGTANTEAFF. The V gene is TRBV9, the J gene TRBJ1-1; 7 bases map to TRBD1. The V segment lost 3 bases and the J segment 1 base; nucleotides outside the gene matches: 3. Germline CDR1 reads SGDLS; CDR2 reads YYNGEE. The CDR3 loop spans 14 amino acids.

This clonotype occurred a few times. The chain combines TRBV5-1 with TRBJ1-4; unclear D gene. Trimming cost V 3 bases and J 4 bases, with 7 bases left between them. The CDR3 is 13 amino acids. Germline lookup yields CDR1 SGHRS and CDR2 YFSETQ. CDR3 in DNA: TGCGCCAGCAGCTCCGAGCTTAATGAAAAACTGTTTTTT. It codes for CASSSELNEKLFF.

This chain links TRBV6-5 with TRBJ2-3, with D unresolved. The CDR3 loop spans 15 amino acids. V was clipped by 2 bases and J by 6 bases, with 15 bases between them. CDR1 and CDR2 (germline): MNHEY, SVGAGI. The CDR3 nucleotides are TGTGCCAGCAGTTACGAGCAGTTAAAAGGGGATACGCAGTATTTT. It codes for CASSYEQLKGDTQYF.

With regard to this clonotype: A much larger clone sits a single nucleotide away, making a read error possible. J is TRBJ1-3 and V is TRBV7-9; the D is unclear. Germline CDR1 is SEHNR and CDR2 is FQNEAQ (reference sequence). The CDR3 totals 14 residues. Deletions cut 5 bases from V and 0 bases from J, with 8 bases between. In nucleotides, the CDR3 is TGTGCCAGCAGCCCTCGTTTCTCTGGAAACACCATATATTTT. Protein: CASSPRFSGNTIYF.

The rearrangement uses TRBV6-1 and TRBJ2-4, with D possibly being TRBD1 (6 bases). Germline CDR1 MNHNS, CDR2 SASEGT. This CDR3 spans 17 amino acids. Trimming shortened V by 6 bases and J by 0 bases, and 18 bases separated the two germline ends. CDR3 sequence reads: CASRKLTGNIAKNIQYF. The CDR3 DNA reads TGTGCCAGCAGAAAACTAACAGGGAACATAGCCAAAAACATTCAGTACTTC.

This clonotype was observed a handful of times. This sequence joins TRBV7-6 and TRBJ1-1; D call uncertain. This CDR3 region has 13 residues. Germline values: CDR1 SGHVS, CDR2 FNYEAQ. With 5 bases removed from V and 1 base from J, the gap between germline ends came to 8 bases. The DNA for the CDR3 is TGTGCCAGCAGCCCGTTCCAGAACACTGAAGCTTTCTTT. It specifies CASSPFQNTEAFF.

The chain carries TRBV7-6 and TRBJ2-1; 11 bases match TRBD2. This CDR3 comprises 17 residues. Germline V gene lookup returns CDR1 SGHVS and CDR2 FNYEAQ. The junction had 9 bases not matched to a gene; V was cut back by 4 bases and J by 4 bases. CDR3 residues: CASSWTSGTSGYNEQFF. For the CDR3, the DNA is TGTGCCAGCAGCTGGACGTCCGGGACTAGCGGTTACAATGAGCAGTTCTTC.

In this sample, this clonotype turned up once. The rearrangement joins TRBV29-1 to TRBJ2-4, with a weak D call TRBD2 (6 bases). V lost 7 bases, J lost 0 bases, and 13 bases lay in between. From germline, CDR1 is SQVTM and CDR2 ANQGSEA. This CDR3 region has 14 residues. In nucleotides, the CDR3 is TGCAGCGCCGGGACTGATCTAGCCAAAAACATTCAGTACTTC. It is translated as CSAGTDLAKNIQYF.

This sequence joins TRBV5-1 and TRBJ1-2; no clear D. Deletions cut 5 bases from V and 6 bases from J, with 17 bases between. The CDR3 spans 14 residues. Germline-derived CDR1 and CDR2 are SGHRS and YFSETQ. The CDR3 loop reads CASSHGSHSNGYTF. The CDR3 DNA reads TGCGCCAGCAGTCATGGGAGCCACTCTAATGGCTACACCTTC.

This clonotype was observed a few times. The chain recombines TRBV4-1 with TRBJ1-2; a possible D gene is TRBD1 (5 bases). V gave up 1 base and J gave up 6 bases, with 12 bases separating them. This CDR3 has 14 residues. Germline assignment: CDR1 MGHRA and CDR2 YSYEKL. The CDR3 DNA is TGCGCCAGCAGCCAAGTCGGGGGTGACCATGGCTACACCTTC. Amino acids: CASSQVGGDHGYTF.

The genes are TRBV20-1 and TRBJ1-1, with D possibly TRBD1 on 5 matching bases. The CDR3 is made up of 17 amino acids. CDR1 and CDR2 (germline): DFQATT, SNEGSKA (reference sequence). Trimming took 0 bases from V and 4 from J, leaving 21 bases between them. CDR3 protein: CSARDRQGAYTSTEAFF. CDR3 sequence (DNA): TGCAGTGCTAGAGATCGCCAGGGAGCCTATACTAGCACTGAAGCTTTCTTT.

This clonotype was seen repeatedly, ten times or more. The chain links TRBV5-1 to TRBJ2-3; 7 positions match TRBD1. Germline CDR1 is SGHRS and CDR2 is YFSETQ. V lost 7 bases and J lost 2; bases outside the gene matches: 7. The CDR3 has 14 amino acids. CDR3 in DNA: TGCGCCAGCGCGACAGGGTCCCACACAGATACGCAGTATTTT. Protein sequence: CASATGSHTDTQYF.

This clonotype was seen more than once but under ten times. The V and J genes are TRBV12-3 or TRBV12-4 and TRBJ1-2; tentatively, D is TRBD1 (6 bases). The ends were cut back, 3 bases at V and 6 bases at J, with 11 bases in the middle. The CDR3 contains 13 residues. The CDR3 reads CASSLGGRHGYTF. CDR3 DNA sequence: TGTGCCAGCAGTTTGGGGGGCCGCCATGGCTACACCTTC.

There are a few counts of this clonotype. The chain uses TRBV12-3 or TRBV12-4 and TRBJ1-5; no firm D call. This CDR3 contains 13 residues. V was shortened by 5 bases and J by 5 bases, with 10 bases between the two germline ends. CDR3 residues: CASSPDTHQPQHF. The CDR3 DNA is TGTGCCAGCAGTCCCGACACTCATCAGCCCCAGCATTTT.

The table lists this clonotype with a few counts. The V gene is TRBV29-1, the J gene TRBJ2-5, with 11 bases matching TRBD2. V was pared by 0 bases and J by 5 bases, with 11 bases of the junction left unmatched. There are 17 residues in the CDR3. Per the germline V gene, CDR1 is SQVTM and CDR2 is ANQGSEA. This CDR3 reads CSVEDPASGRMGETQYF. In DNA, the CDR3 is TGCAGCGTTGAAGATCCTGCTAGCGGGAGGATGGGGGAGACCCAGTACTTC.

Notes on this clonotype: Germline and junction disagree at one end, which may indicate a read error. V is TRBV4-1 and J is TRBJ1-3; 8 positions agree with TRBD1. Germline assignment: CDR1 MGHRA and CDR2 YSYEKL. CDR3 size: 15 residues. The CDR3 DNA sequence: TGCGCCGGCAGCCGAGACAGGGGCGGCGGAAACACCATATATTTT. Protein product: CAGSRDRGGGNTIYF.

The chain recombines TRBV20-1 with TRBJ1-5; D might be TRBD1 (5 bases). Looked up from germline, CDR1 is DFQATT and CDR2 is SNEGSKA (reference sequence). V lost 6 bases, J lost 2 bases, and 17 bases lay in between. This CDR3 comprises 15 residues. The CDR3 is CSAARGASGNQPQHF. The CDR3 DNA follows: TGCAGTGCGGCAAGGGGTGCATCCGGCAATCAGCCCCAGCATTTT.

V and J are TRBV20-1 and TRBJ2-5, with D possibly being TRBD1 (6 bases). The germline V gene encodes CDR1 DFQATT and CDR2 SNEGSKA (reference sequence). CDR3 size: 14 residues. V lost 1 base and J 3 bases, leaving 12 bases between the germline ends. The DNA of the CDR3 is TGCAGTGCTAGAGTCGCAGGGGTAAAAGAGACCCAGTACTTC. Its translation: CSARVAGVKETQYF.

The sample holds a few counts of this clonotype. The chain has TRBV5-1 and TRBJ1-1; D is unresolved. The CDR3 length is 14 residues. From germline, CDR1 is SGHRS and CDR2 YFSETQ. V shed 1 base and J shed 1 base, with 8 bases lying between them. The CDR3: CASSLSVANTEAFF. In DNA, the CDR3 is TGCGCCAGCAGCTTGAGCGTTGCGAACACTGAAGCTTTCTTT. The full variable domain, completed using reference TRBV5-1 and TRBJ1-1, is KAGVTQTPRYLIKTRGQQVTLSCSPISGHRSVSWYQQTPGQGLQFLFEYFSETQRNKGNFPGRFSGRQFSNSRSEMNVSTLELGDSALYLCASSLSVANTEAFFGQGTRLTVV.

This chain uses TRBV3-1 with TRBJ1-5; D not certain. There are 13 residues in the CDR3. Germline loops: CDR1 LGHDT, CDR2 YNNKEL (reference sequence). Between the trimmed V and J ends, which lost 4 bases and 5 bases, there was a span of 9 bases. CDR3: CASSLQKDQPQHF. The CDR3 DNA reads TGTGCCAGCAGCCTCCAGAAGGATCAGCCCCAGCATTTT.

This clonotype appeared once. The chain links TRBV5-4 to TRBJ2-2; D remains ambiguous. The V gene lost 2 bases and the J gene lost 8 bases, with 13 bases spanning the gap. This CDR3 has 14 amino acids. In germline, CDR1 is SGHNT, CDR2 YYREEE (reference sequence). The CDR3 nucleotides are TGTGCCAGCAGCTTTGAGCAAGGAATGGGGGAGCTGTTTTTT. Its protein is CASSFEQGMGELFF.

This clonotype was detected a few times. This rearrangement joins TRBV9 to TRBJ2-3, with 14 positions matching TRBD2. The CDR3 covers 18 residues. V was clipped by 1 base and J by 7 bases; unmatched bases: 11. Germline lookup yields CDR1 SGDLS and CDR2 YYNGEE. The DNA of the CDR3 is TGTGCCAGCAGCGTACTTCCGGGACTAGCGGGGGACCCACATACGCAGTATTTT. This sequence encodes CASSVLPGLAGDPHTQYF.

This clonotype was found a few times. This chain uses TRBV20-1 with TRBJ2-7; 7 bases are a match to TRBD2. The germline V gene has CDR1 DFQATT and CDR2 SNEGSKA (reference sequence). This CDR3 spans 12 amino acids. Trimming removed 8 bases from V and 6 bases from J; junction bases left unmatched: 10. In DNA form, the CDR3 reads TGCAGTCCGTGGGCGACTAGCTCCGAGCAGTACTTC. Translation: CSPWATSSEQYF.

This clonotype was counted a single time. The chain employs TRBV20-1 and TRBJ1-6; TRBD1 is a possible D gene (6 bases). Germline V gene lookup returns CDR1 DFQATT and CDR2 SNEGSKA (reference sequence). With 3 bases removed from V and 9 bases from J, the gap between germline ends came to 18 bases. The CDR3 is made up of 15 amino acids. In DNA, the CDR3 is TGCAGTGCTAGGGAACTCCTGGGACAAACTTCACCCCTCCACTTT. Its protein is CSARELLGQTSPLHF.

In DNA, the CDR3 is TGTGCCAGCAGTTTGACTAGCGGCCTAGGGACGCAGTATTTT. Its protein product is CASSLTSGLGTQYF. The genes are TRBV27 and TRBJ2-3; 9 bases agree with TRBD2. In germline, CDR1 is MNHEY, CDR2 SMNVEV (reference sequence). This CDR3 contains 14 residues. J lost 9 bases, V lost 3 bases, and 7 bases had no gene match.

The genes are TRBV18 and TRBJ2-1, with a tentative D call TRBD2 (5 bases). V was trimmed by 4 bases and J by 8 bases, leaving 18 bases between them. The CDR3 sequence is 15 residues long. Germline lookup yields CDR1 KGHSH and CDR2 LQKENI. The CDR3 here is CASSRRMRVDDEQFF. CDR3 DNA sequence: TGTGCCAGCTCACGCCGAATGAGGGTAGATGATGAGCAGTTCTTC.

The rearrangement joins TRBV11-1 to TRBJ2-5; TRBD2 agrees at 7 bases. Trimming at V came to 3 bases and at J to 2 bases, leaving 15 bases not matched to a gene. Germline CDR1 reads SGHAT; CDR2 reads FQDESV (reference sequence). This CDR3 is 18 amino acids long. This CDR3 is CASSFHRLAKGLQETQYF. The CDR3 nucleotides are TGTGCCAGCAGCTTCCATCGACTAGCAAAGGGGCTGCAAGAGACCCAGTACTTC.

This rearrangement joins TRBV4-2 to TRBJ2-7; D may be TRBD1 or TRBD2 (5 bases each). This CDR3 has 15 residues. The ends were cut back, 0 bases at V and 3 bases at J, with 12 bases in the middle. Germline values: CDR1 LGHNA, CDR2 YNFKEQ. This CDR3 is CASSQDPSGHYEQYF. CDR3 nucleotides: TGTGCCAGCAGCCAAGATCCCTCGGGGCACTACGAGCAGTACTTC.